Listed below are T cell receptor beta chains from one sample, sequenced in a study of CD8 T cells in ankylosing spondylitis. TCRdb recomputed calls from the 5' RACE reads with MiXCR, one row per CDR3 protein. The data show 250,000 or so distinct CDR3 sequences, 15% to 20% seen once. Sequenced sample: blood, either unsorted or a sorted T cell fraction (not recorded which). These receptors all stem from a male donor with ankylosing spondylitis or in good health (not recorded which). CDR3s include the opening cysteine and the closing phenylalanine or tryptophan. A D gene is named only where the DNA matches it firmly. Rows give clone size only sometimes, using once, few, many, or a class for an expanded clone.

V gene,clone size,J gene,D gene,CDR3 DNA,CDR3 protein
TRBV20-1,-,TRBJ2-1,TRBD2,TGCAGTGCTAGAGACCTAGCGGGAGTCCCCGATGAGCAGTTCTTC,CSARDLAGVPDEQFF
TRBV13,-,TRBJ2-1,TRBD1,TGTGCCAGCAGCCCTGCCGGGACAGGGGGCTACAATGAGCAGTTCTTC,CASSPAGTGGYNEQFF
TRBV5-6,many,TRBJ2-1,TRBD2,TGTGCCAGCATCGACGGACTAGCGGGAGACGAGCAGTTCTTC,CASIDGLAGDEQFF
TRBV28,-,TRBJ2-1,-,TGTGCCAGCAGTTCGGACTTGAACAATGAGCAGTTCTTC,CASSSDLNNEQFF
TRBV4-1,many,TRBJ2-6,TRBD1,TGCGCCAGCAGCCAAGTCAGCCAGGGGGCAGAATCATCTGGGGCCAACGTCCTGACTTTC,CASSQVSQGAESSGANVLTF
TRBV24-1,many,TRBJ2-2,TRBD2,TGTGCCACCAGTGATTGGAATAGCGGGAGGACCGGGGAGCTGTTTTTT,CATSDWNSGRTGELFF
TRBV7-6,few,TRBJ2-3,-,TGTGCCAGCAGCTATATGTCAGGGGAGGGAGATACGCAGTATTTT,CASSYMSGEGDTQYF
TRBV4-3,-,TRBJ2-3,TRBD1,TGCGCCAGCAGCCAAGATCGAGGGGACAGGGCGATAGATACGCAGTATTTT,CASSQDRGDRAIDTQYF
TRBV12-3/TRBV12-4,-,TRBJ2-2,TRBD2,TGTGCCAGCAGTTTGGTCACGGGACTAAACACCGGGGAGCTGTTTTTT,CASSLVTGLNTGELFF
TRBV3-1,-,TRBJ2-4,-,TGTGCCAGCGGGTTGGCAGTCCCTCATTTAGCCAAAAACATTCAGTACTTC,CASGLAVPHLAKNIQYF
TRBV25-1,few,TRBJ1-2,TRBD1,TGTGCCAGCGGGGACAGATCGAATGGCTACACCTTC,CASGDRSNGYTF
TRBV9,-,TRBJ1-4,-,TGTGCCAGCAGCGACCCCGGAGGGGAAGAAAAACTGTTTTTT,CASSDPGGEEKLFF
TRBV27,few,TRBJ2-5,TRBD1,TGTGCTAGCAGTGGATCCCGGGACAGGGTATGGGAGACCCAGTACTTC,CASSGSRDRVWETQYF
TRBV28,few,TRBJ2-3,-,TGTGCCAGCAGCGATACCGGGACGGGCGACACAGATACGCAGTATTTT,CASSDTGTGDTDTQYF
TRBV4-1,-,TRBJ2-2,TRBD2,TGCGCCAGCAGCCACGGACTAGCGGGAGGGTACACCGGGGAGCTGTTTTTT,CASSHGLAGGYTGELFF
TRBV7-9,many,TRBJ2-3,TRBD2,TGTGCCAGCAGCTTAGGGACTAGCGGAAGCACAGATACGCAGTATTTT,CASSLGTSGSTDTQYF
TRBV4-1,-,TRBJ2-1,-,TGCGCCAGCAGCCGCCAGGGCGACGGGTGGTCCTACAATGAGCAGTTCTTC,CASSRQGDGWSYNEQFF
TRBV20-1,few,TRBJ1-1,TRBD1,TGCAGTGCTAGAGATGGGACAGGAGGCACTGAAGCTTTCTTT,CSARDGTGGTEAFF
TRBV10-1,few,TRBJ1-2,TRBD1,TGCGCCAGCAGCCCGGCGGGGACAGGCTTCGGCTACACCTTC,CASSPAGTGFGYTF
TRBV3-1,-,TRBJ2-5,TRBD2,TGTGCCAGCAGCCAAGTAAGCGGGAGGGCCTTAGAGACCCAGTACTTC,CASSQVSGRALETQYF
TRBV25-1,-,TRBJ1-1,-,TGTGCCAGCAGGATCGACCCTTGGAACACTGAAGCTTTCTTT,CASRIDPWNTEAFF
TRBV6-5,-,TRBJ1-1,TRBD1,TGTGCCAGCAGTTTGACAGGGGGGCAAGTTGCTGAAGCTTTCTTT,CASSLTGGQVAEAFF
TRBV29-1,few,TRBJ2-7,-,TGCAGCGGGTTGGGGTGGCCCTCCTACGAGCAGTACTTC,CSGLGWPSYEQYF
TRBV4-3,many,TRBJ2-1,TRBD2,TGCGCCAGCAGTGGGAGGGCCACAAATGAGCAGTTCTTC,CASSGRATNEQFF
TRBV19,few,TRBJ2-1,TRBD2,TGTGCCAGTAGTCCTCCGGGACTACCCAATGAGCAGTTCTTC,CASSPPGLPNEQFF
TRBV5-1,-,TRBJ1-4,TRBD1,TGCGCCAGCAGCTTGGGGCCGGGACAGGGGCCGCGAGACGAAAAACTGTTTTTT,CASSLGPGQGPRDEKLFF
TRBV2,once,TRBJ2-3,TRBD1,TGTGCCAGCAGTGAGGACAGGGGAGAAAGTACGCAGTATTTT,CASSEDRGESTQYF
TRBV5-1,-,TRBJ2-7,-,TGCGCCAGCAGCTTGGACGGCTACTCCTACGAGCAGTACTTC,CASSLDGYSYEQYF
TRBV12-3/TRBV12-4,-,TRBJ2-2,TRBD2,TGTACCAGCAGTTTTATGGTGGCGGGAGGGCCTTCCGGCGGGGAGCTGTTTTTT,CTSSFMVAGGPSGGELFF
TRBV29-1,few,TRBJ2-1,-,TGCAGCGCCCGAGTGGACAGTAACAATGAGCAGTTCTTC,CSARVDSNNEQFF